Detailed here is one T cell receptor (beta chain). CDR3 size: 14 residues. CDR1 SGHRS and CDR2 YFSETQ come from the germline V gene. The ends were cut back, 2 bases at V and 4 bases at J, with 12 bases in the middle. The entry originates in a study of T cells after yellow fever vaccination. From the 5' RACE reads, TCRdb called clonotypes with MiXCR, one entry per CDR3 protein. Of about 260,000 distinct CDR3 sequences in the sample, 13% were seen once. This receptor was taken from a man younger than 40 who received the YFV17D yellow fever vaccine. Sequences were derived from CD4+ T cells sorted from PBMCs, sampled 45 days after the yellow fever booster vaccination. This rearrangement joins TRBV5-1 to TRBJ2-5, with D possibly matching TRBD1 (5 bases). The CDR3 loop is CASSFGSGRETQYF. CDR3 in DNA: TGCGCCAGCAGCTTTGGTTCAGGGCGAGAGACCCAGTACTTC.